These T cell receptor beta chains were read from a single sample in a study of T cells after yellow fever vaccination. One entry per CDR3 protein, called by TCRdb with MiXCR from the 5' RACE reads. The repertoire holds 400,000 or so distinct CDR3 sequences, under 20% seen once, with 18% in the top ten. Sequences were derived from PBMCs, sampled before the yellow fever booster vaccination. Receptors were obtained from a man aged 18-30 years who received the YFV17D yellow fever vaccine. CDR3s include the opening cysteine and the closing phenylalanine or tryptophan. The D gene is left open where the match is weak. The size entry is marked missing in some rows and otherwise reads once, few, many or a size class.

J gene: TRBJ2-5
clone size: -
V gene: TRBV7-9
D gene: TRBD2
CDR3 protein: CASSLLFLAGSWKQETQYF
CDR3 DNA: TGTGCCAGCAGCTTACTCTTCCTAGCGGGGAGTTGGAAACAAGAGACCCAGTACTTC

J gene: TRBJ2-2
clone size: few
V gene: TRBV9
D gene: -
CDR3 protein: CASSARDWAGELFF
CDR3 DNA: TGTGCCAGCAGCGCCCGCGACTGGGCCGGGGAGCTGTTTTTT

J gene: TRBJ1-1
clone size: -
V gene: TRBV20-1
D gene: TRBD1
CDR3 protein: CSARAPTGGNTEAFF
CDR3 DNA: TGCAGTGCTAGAGCCCCGACAGGGGGGAACACTGAAGCTTTCTTT

J gene: TRBJ2-1
clone size: few
V gene: TRBV7-3
D gene: -
CDR3 protein: CASSLTPRNEQFF
CDR3 DNA: TGTGCCAGCAGCTTAACCCCCCGCAATGAGCAGTTCTTC

J gene: TRBJ2-1
clone size: -
V gene: TRBV7-9
D gene: -
CDR3 protein: CASSFGAYRDVYNEQFF
CDR3 DNA: TGTGCCAGCAGCTTCGGGGCCTACAGGGACGTCTACAATGAGCAGTTCTTC

J gene: TRBJ2-6
clone size: few
V gene: TRBV20-1
D gene: -
CDR3 protein: CSAPWDISGANVLTF
CDR3 DNA: TGCAGTGCTCCCTGGGACATTTCTGGGGCCAACGTCCTGACTTTC

J gene: TRBJ1-1
clone size: few
V gene: TRBV20-1
D gene: -
CDR3 protein: CSASGTQMGNTEAFF
CDR3 DNA: TGCAGTGCTTCCGGGACCCAGATGGGGAACACTGAAGCTTTCTTT

J gene: TRBJ2-5
clone size: few
V gene: TRBV7-2
D gene: -
CDR3 protein: CASSPTPRGAETQYF
CDR3 DNA: TGTGCCAGCAGCCCAACCCCCCGGGGGGCCGAGACCCAGTACTTC

J gene: TRBJ2-6
clone size: many
V gene: TRBV28
D gene: -
CDR3 protein: CASDSKGFRSGANVLTF
CDR3 DNA: TGTGCCAGCGATAGTAAGGGTTTCCGCTCTGGGGCCAACGTCCTGACTTTC

J gene: TRBJ1-2
clone size: -
V gene: TRBV6-6
D gene: -
CDR3 protein: CASSITRVIDGYTF
CDR3 DNA: TGTGCCAGCAGCATCACCCGGGTTATCGATGGCTACACCTTC

J gene: TRBJ1-2
clone size: few
V gene: TRBV15
D gene: TRBD1
CDR3 protein: CATSSRGRFLNYGYTF
CDR3 DNA: TGTGCCACCAGCAGTAGGGGGCGATTCCTGAACTATGGCTACACCTTC

J gene: TRBJ1-5
clone size: many
V gene: TRBV7-3
D gene: TRBD1
CDR3 protein: CASSPDRDQPQHF
CDR3 DNA: TGTGCCAGCAGTCCCGACAGGGACCAGCCCCAGCATTTT

J gene: TRBJ2-3
clone size: -
V gene: TRBV20-1
D gene: -
CDR3 protein: CSARDVRSPTDTQYF
CDR3 DNA: TGCAGTGCTAGAGATGTCCGATCTCCCACAGATACGCAGTATTTT

J gene: TRBJ2-3
clone size: few
V gene: TRBV7-2
D gene: -
CDR3 protein: CASSLGWPREPDTQYF
CDR3 DNA: TGTGCCAGCAGCTTAGGTTGGCCTAGGGAGCCAGATACGCAGTATTTT

J gene: TRBJ2-3
clone size: few
V gene: TRBV27
D gene: TRBD2
CDR3 protein: CASSLLILAGGADTQYF
CDR3 DNA: TGTGCCAGCAGTTTATTGATACTAGCGGGGGGCGCGGATACGCAGTATTTT

J gene: TRBJ2-1
clone size: few
V gene: TRBV7-9
D gene: -
CDR3 protein: CASSRTEQFF
CDR3 DNA: TGTGCCAGCAGTCGAACTGAGCAGTTCTTC

J gene: TRBJ2-2
clone size: -
V gene: TRBV10-3
D gene: -
CDR3 protein: CAIGNTGELFF
CDR3 DNA: TGTGCCATCGGTAACACCGGGGAGCTGTTTTTT

J gene: TRBJ2-7
clone size: few
V gene: TRBV6-5
D gene: -
CDR3 protein: CASSYSRDPYFGGEQYF
CDR3 DNA: TGTGCCAGCAGTTACTCTCGGGACCCCTATTTCGGGGGCGAGCAGTACTTC

J gene: TRBJ1-1
clone size: few
V gene: TRBV20-1
D gene: -
CDR3 protein: CSATIGGSGVTEAFF
CDR3 DNA: TGCAGTGCTACAATTGGGGGATCCGGGGTCACTGAAGCTTTCTTT

J gene: TRBJ1-2
clone size: -
V gene: TRBV28
D gene: -
CDR3 protein: CASSFPGKNYGYTF
CDR3 DNA: TGTGCCAGCAGTTTTCCAGGGAAGAACTATGGCTACACCTTC

J gene: TRBJ1-6
clone size: -
V gene: TRBV4-1
D gene: TRBD1
CDR3 protein: CASSAQGSNSPLHF
CDR3 DNA: TGCGCCAGCAGCGCACAGGGGAGTAATTCACCCCTCCACTTT

J gene: TRBJ1-2
clone size: few
V gene: TRBV6-5
D gene: -
CDR3 protein: CASSYRSLRGYTF
CDR3 DNA: TGTGCCAGCAGTTATCGCAGTCTCCGGGGCTACACCTTC

J gene: TRBJ2-2
clone size: -
V gene: TRBV15
D gene: -
CDR3 protein: CATSRDPPPYTGELFF
CDR3 DNA: TGTGCCACCAGCAGAGATCCACCCCCCTACACCGGGGAGCTGTTTTTT

J gene: TRBJ2-3
clone size: -
V gene: TRBV7-2
D gene: TRBD2
CDR3 protein: CASSLSSGGARDTQYF
CDR3 DNA: TGTGCCAGCAGCTTATCCAGCGGGGGGGCGAGAGATACGCAGTATTTT

J gene: TRBJ2-7
clone size: -
V gene: TRBV7-9
D gene: TRBD1
CDR3 protein: CASSLAGQGTSEQYF
CDR3 DNA: TGTGCCAGCAGCTTAGCAGGACAGGGAACCTCCGAGCAGTACTTC

J gene: TRBJ2-6
clone size: few
V gene: TRBV20-1
D gene: -
CDR3 protein: CSARSGASGANVLTF
CDR3 DNA: TGCAGTGCTAGATCGGGGGCTTCTGGGGCCAACGTCCTGACTTTC

J gene: TRBJ2-1
clone size: few
V gene: TRBV6-2/TRBV6-3
D gene: -
CDR3 protein: CASSYRYGTGNEQFF
CDR3 DNA: TGTGCCAGCAGTTACCGGTACGGGACCGGGAATGAGCAGTTCTTC

J gene: TRBJ1-1
clone size: few
V gene: TRBV7-9
D gene: TRBD1
CDR3 protein: CASSLLDREAFF
CDR3 DNA: TGTGCCAGCAGCTTATTGGACAGGGAAGCTTTCTTT

J gene: TRBJ1-1
clone size: once
V gene: TRBV4-3
D gene: -
CDR3 protein: CASSQEWGRGTEAFF
CDR3 DNA: TGCGCCAGCAGCCAAGAATGGGGGAGGGGCACTGAAGCTTTCTTT

J gene: TRBJ1-1
clone size: few
V gene: TRBV5-1
D gene: -
CDR3 protein: CASSPATQNTEAFF
CDR3 DNA: TGCGCCAGCAGCCCGGCGACCCAGAACACTGAAGCTTTCTTT

J gene: TRBJ2-1
clone size: -
V gene: TRBV6-1
D gene: TRBD2
CDR3 protein: CASRASGETYNEQFF
CDR3 DNA: TGTGCCAGCCGGGCTAGCGGGGAGACCTACAATGAGCAGTTCTTC

J gene: TRBJ2-3
clone size: few
V gene: TRBV10-3
D gene: -
CDR3 protein: CAISESDTQYF
CDR3 DNA: TGTGCCATCAGTGAGTCAGATACGCAGTATTTT

J gene: TRBJ2-3
clone size: -
V gene: TRBV7-8
D gene: -
CDR3 protein: CASSPRGRPTDTQYF
CDR3 DNA: TGTGCCAGCAGTCCTAGGGGTAGGCCCACAGATACGCAGTATTTT

J gene: TRBJ2-2
clone size: few
V gene: TRBV7-2
D gene: TRBD1
CDR3 protein: CASRSTIGQGSTGELFF
CDR3 DNA: TGTGCCAGCAGATCAACGATCGGACAGGGGTCCACCGGGGAGCTGTTTTTT

J gene: TRBJ2-5
clone size: few
V gene: TRBV29-1
D gene: -
CDR3 protein: CSVELAGAQETQYF
CDR3 DNA: TGCAGCGTTGAACTGGCGGGGGCCCAAGAGACCCAGTACTTC

J gene: TRBJ1-1
clone size: -
V gene: TRBV6-1
D gene: TRBD1
CDR3 protein: CASREKQGANTEAFF
CDR3 DNA: TGTGCCAGCAGAGAAAAGCAGGGGGCCAACACTGAAGCTTTCTTT